These 24 T cell receptor beta chains came from one sample sequenced in a study of blood T cell repertoires in COVID-19. Repertoires were generated with immunoSEQ multiplex PCR, while TCRdb's copy carries only in-frame clones and drops some. Among 350,000 or so clones, around 87% were seen once, and the ten largest hold about 10%. The sequenced material came from peripheral blood. These receptors were obtained from a woman in her twenties or thirties with COVID-19, enrolled during active disease.

This sequence joins TRBV21-1 and TRBJ2-3; the table's D call, TRBD2, was not checked against the DNA. TRBV21-1 is recorded as a pseudogene. This CDR3 comprises 14 residues. CDR3 region: CAIRIGRVGDTQYF. The CDR3 nucleotides read TGTGCCATTCGGATCGGGAGGGTAGGAGATACGCAGTATTTT.

J is TRBJ2-2 and V is TRBV5-1; 10 bases are a match to TRBD1. With V trimmed by 5 bases and J by 5 bases, 6 bases remained unmatched. This CDR3 region has 15 residues. Germline V gene lookup returns CDR1 SGHRS and CDR2 YFSETQ. The DNA of the CDR3 is TGCGCCAGCAGTAGAGACAGGGGGCGAACCGGGGAGCTGTTTTTT. Encoded protein: CASSRDRGRTGELFF.

The chain uses TRBV7-3 and TRBJ2-2; 7 bases match TRBD1. This CDR3 has 15 residues. Germline CDR1 reads SGHTA; CDR2 reads FQGTGA. The junction had 8 bases not matched to a gene; V was cut back by 5 bases and J by 5 bases. The CDR3 DNA reads as TGTGCCAGCAGCGGAGAACAGGGGATGACCGGGGAGCTGTTTTTT. Its translation is CASSGEQGMTGELFF.

This clone was counted only a few times. The chain uses TRBV27 and TRBJ2-1; TRBD2 agrees at 8 bases. This CDR3 comprises 14 residues. V lost 5 bases to trimming and J lost 4 bases; unmatched junction nucleotides: 4. Per the germline V gene, CDR1 is MNHEY and CDR2 is SMNVEV (reference sequence). The CDR3 protein is CASSHSGEYNEQFF. CDR3 coding DNA: TGTGCCAGCAGTCATAGCGGGGAATACAATGAGCAGTTCTTC.

This clone appeared once. The rearrangement links TRBV4-1 to TRBJ2-1, with a possible D match to TRBD2 (7 bases). CDR1 MGHRA and CDR2 YSYEKL come from the germline V gene. Trimming shortened V by 0 bases and J by 8 bases, and 14 bases separated the two germline ends. CDR3 size: 15 residues. This CDR3 is CASSQDGLGGDEQFF. CDR3 in DNA: TGCGCCAGCAGCCAAGACGGACTAGGGGGTGATGAGCAGTTCTTC.

The chain's CDR3 is CAISEGTGLELTDTQYF. The CDR3 DNA sequence: TGTGCCATCAGTGAAGGCACGGGACTTGAGCTCACAGATACGCAGTATTTT. The chain carries TRBV10-3 and TRBJ2-3, with a possible D match to TRBD2 (6 bases). Trimming took off 3 bases at V and 2 bases at J, with 18 bases between the two ends. The CDR3 consists of 17 residues. CDR1 and CDR2 (germline): ENHRY, SYGVKD.

This clone showed up just once. This chain links TRBV30 with TRBJ1-2; 7 nucleotides line up with TRBD1. Germline loops: CDR1 GTSNPN, CDR2 SVGIG (reference sequence). This CDR3 comprises 14 residues. The J segment lost 5 bases and the V segment lost 2 bases, leaving 8 bases of the junction unmatched. CDR3 sequence reads: CAWSSDRAEYGYTF. CDR3 DNA: TGTGCCTGGAGTTCCGACAGGGCTGAATATGGCTACACCTTC. Complete variable domain (other parts from reference TRBV30 and TRBJ1-2): SQTIHQWPATLVQPVGSPLSLECTVEGTSNPNLYWYRQAAGRGLQLLFYSVGIGQISSEVPQNLSASRPQDRQFILSSKKLLLSDSGFYLCAWSSDRAEYGYTFGSGTRLTVV.

The chain's CDR3 is CASSIPLQGLYVGELFF. Written as DNA, the CDR3 is TGTGCCAGTAGTATCCCCCTCCAGGGGTTGTATGTCGGGGAGCTGTTTTTT. The chain carries TRBV19 and TRBJ2-2, with D possibly TRBD1 on 6 matching bases. This CDR3 comprises 17 residues. Germline CDR1 reads LNHDA; CDR2 reads SQIVND (reference sequence). V lost 3 bases and J lost 7, with 21 bases in between.

The V and J genes are TRBV28 and TRBJ2-7; 10 bases line up with TRBD2. This CDR3 is built from 15 residues. V trimming: 8 bases; J trimming: 2 bases; junction bases outside the gene matches: 9. CDR1 is MDHEN and CDR2 is SYDVKM in the germline V gene. As DNA, the CDR3 is TGTGCCAGCCGATTTACTAGCGGGGCCACCTACGAGCAGTACTTC. Its translation: CASRFTSGATYEQYF.

The rearrangement uses TRBV30 and TRBJ2-7; 10 bases align to TRBD2. Germline V gene lookup returns CDR1 GTSNPN and CDR2 SVGIG (reference sequence). V was pared by 4 bases and J by 6 bases, with 6 bases of the junction left unmatched. The CDR3 loop spans 13 amino acids. The chain's CDR3 is CAWKPSGSSEQYF. CDR3 nucleotides: TGTGCCTGGAAACCTAGCGGGAGCTCCGAGCAGTACTTC.

The genes are TRBV6-1 and TRBJ1-4, with a weak D call TRBD1 (5 bases). There are 13 residues in the CDR3. Germline CDR1 is MNHNS and CDR2 is SASEGT. Trimming removed 8 bases from V and 6 bases from J, with 13 bases in between. The CDR3 is CASYGQGDEKLFF. The CDR3 coding sequence is TGTGCCAGCTACGGCCAGGGCGATGAAAAACTGTTTTTT.

The chain employs TRBV2 and TRBJ2-5; 10 positions match TRBD1. There are 14 residues in the CDR3. CDR1 and CDR2 from the germline V gene are SNHLY and FYNNEI. V shed 7 bases and J 1 base; nucleotides not matched to a gene: 3. DNA for the CDR3: TGTGCCAGCATTGGACAGGGGGTCCAAGAGACCCAGTACTTC. Its protein product is CASIGQGVQETQYF. Drawing the rest from reference TRBV2 and TRBJ2-5, the complete variable domain is EPEVTQTPSHQVTQMGQEVILRCVPISNHLYFYWYRQILGQKVEFLVSFYNNEISEKSEIFDDQFSVERPDGSNFTLKIRSTKLEDSAMYFCASIGQGVQETQYFGPGTRLLVL.

The chain couples TRBV9 to TRBJ1-1; D is perhaps TRBD1 (5 bases). The germline V gene has CDR1 SGDLS and CDR2 YYNGEE. Deletions cut 4 bases from V and 6 bases from J, with 16 bases between. CDR3 length equals 14 residues. The chain's CDR3 is CASSPSGRTSEAFF. CDR3 nucleotide sequence: TGTGCCAGCAGCCCTTCTGGGAGGACATCTGAAGCTTTCTTT. Full variable domain (remainder filled in from reference TRBV9 and TRBJ1-1): DSGVTQTPKHLITATGQRVTLRCSPRSGDLSVYWYQQSLDQGLQFLIQYYNGEERAKGNILERFSAQQFPDLHSELNLSSLELGDSALYFCASSPSGRTSEAFFGQGTRLTVV.

This chain's CDR3 is CASTPGGGQGTQYF. CDR3 bases: TGTGCCAGCACCCCTGGGGGGGGTCAGGGGACCCAGTACTTC. This sequence joins TRBV3-1 (or the pseudogene TRBV3-2) and TRBJ2-5; TRBD2 matches at 7 bases. V lost 7 bases, J lost 7 bases, and 12 bases stayed unmatched. The CDR3 totals 14 residues. Germline CDR1 is LGHDT and CDR2 is YNNKEL (reference sequence).

The CDR3 coding sequence is TGTGCCAGCAGCCACTCCGGGACAGGGGCCACTGAAGCTTTCTTT. Encoded protein: CASSHSGTGATEAFF. The chain employs TRBV3-1 (or the pseudogene TRBV3-2) and TRBJ1-1, with TRBD1 matching over 10 bases. The V gene's germline CDR1 is LGHDT and CDR2 YNNKEL (reference sequence). The CDR3 runs 15 residues. V lost 3 bases and J lost 4; bases outside the gene matches: 5.

The chain employs TRBV11-3 and TRBJ2-5; tentatively, D is TRBD1 (5 bases). Germline CDR1 SGHNT, CDR2 YENEEA. V gave up 1 base and J gave up 5 bases, with 14 bases separating them. The length of the CDR3 is 15 residues. The CDR3 region has the DNA TGTGCCAGCAGCTTAGGTCAGGGAAGAGGTGAGACCCAGTACTTC. This gives the protein CASSLGQGRGETQYF.

The gene calls are TRBV2 and TRBJ2-7; 9 nucleotides agree with TRBD2. The CDR3 has 15 amino acids. Trimming took 6 bases from V and 8 from J; bases not matched to a gene: 14. The V gene's germline CDR1 is SNHLY and CDR2 FYNNEI. The CDR3 DNA sequence: TGTGCCAGCAGGGGTGACGCGGGAGGGGCGCGGCAGCAGTACTTC. Its protein is CASRGDAGGARQQYF.

The rearrangement links TRBV10-3 to TRBJ2-6; the D is unclear. The CDR3 contains 15 residues. CDR1 ENHRY and CDR2 SYGVKD come from the germline V gene. Trimming left V 4 bases short and J 2 bases short, with 9 bases between. CDR3 in DNA: TGTGCCATCAGTGGGGCAGGTCCTGGGGCCAACGTCCTGACTTTC. It is translated as CAISGAGPGANVLTF.

This clone was seen once. The chain is built from TRBV6-5 and TRBJ1-1; the D gene is possibly TRBD1 (5 bases). Trimming removed 3 bases from V and 4 bases from J, with 12 bases in between. CDR3 length: 14 amino acids. CDR1 and CDR2 (germline): MNHEY, SVGAGI. The CDR3 sequence: CASSYRGGGTEAFF. In nucleotides, the CDR3 is TGTGCCAGCAGTTATAGGGGAGGCGGCACTGAAGCTTTCTTT.

To note about this clone: Additional DNA sequences in this sample encode the identical CDR3. The CDR3 DNA follows: TGTGCCAGCAGCCCCGACAGGAACTATGGCTACACCTTC. Translated: CASSPDRNYGYTF. The genes are TRBV3-1 (or the pseudogene TRBV3-2) and TRBJ1-2; the D gene is possibly TRBD1 (6 bases). V was clipped by 4 bases and J by 2 bases, with 8 bases between them. This CDR3 has 13 residues. The V gene's germline CDR1 is LGHDT and CDR2 YNNKEL (reference sequence).

The genes are TRBV18 and TRBJ2-5, with TRBD1 matching 8 bases. This CDR3 is built from 13 residues. Unmatched junction bases numbered 3, after V lost 6 bases and J lost 3 bases. Germline V gives CDR1 KGHSH, CDR2 LQKENI. CDR3 loop: CASSLTGEETQYF. The CDR3 coding sequence is TGTGCCAGCTCCTTGACAGGGGAAGAGACCCAGTACTTC.

J is TRBJ2-3 and V is TRBV10-3; 14 positions match TRBD2. CDR3 length: 16 amino acids. Germline CDR1 ENHRY, CDR2 SYGVKD. J gave up 4 bases and V 2 bases, and 2 bases lay outside the gene matches. The CDR3 coding sequence is TGTGCCATCAGTGAGGGGACTAGCGGGAGACCAGATACGCAGTATTTT. Amino acid sequence: CAISEGTSGRPDTQYF.

This clone was picked up a small number of times. Different DNA sequences within this sample yield the same CDR3. The chain recombines TRBV29-1 with TRBJ2-3; 9 nucleotides line up with TRBD2. The CDR3 length is 13 residues. J gave up 4 bases and V 3 bases, and 2 bases lay outside the gene matches. Looked up from germline, CDR1 is SQVTM and CDR2 is ANQGSEA. The chain's CDR3 is CSVDSGSPDTQYF. CDR3 nucleotide sequence: TGCAGCGTTGATAGCGGGAGCCCAGATACGCAGTATTTT.

The chain recombines TRBV21-1 with TRBJ2-3; no DNA check was done on the table's D call, TRBD2. TRBV21-1 corresponds to a pseudogene. The CDR3 extends over 18 amino acids. The DNA for the CDR3 is TGTGCCAGCAGCAAATGTCGTTGCTCTGGCGGGAGAGCGGGTACGCAGTATTTT. Protein sequence: CASSKCRCSGGRAGTQYF.